These T cell receptor beta chains were read from a single sample in a study of blood T cell repertoires in COVID-19. The assay was immunoSEQ multiplex PCR, and TCRdb's table has in-frame clones only and misses some. The data show around 290,000 clones, more than 85% seen once. Sample: peripheral blood. The source of these receptors is a woman in her 30s with COVID-19, enrolled during active disease. The CDR3 runs from the conserved cysteine through the conserved F or W. A D gene is named only where the DNA matches it firmly. Clone size is not always given. Where it is, it says once, few, many or a class for expanded clones.

clone size	V gene	CDR3 length	J gene	D gene	CDR3 DNA	CDR3 protein
NA	TRBV6-5	13	TRBJ1-3	NA	TGTGCCAGCAGCCCCAACGGGGTGGGCACCATATATTTT	CASSPNGVGTIYF
NA	TRBV27	14	TRBJ2-1	TRBD2	TGTGCCAGCAGTGCGGGACTAGTTCCCAATGAGCAGTTCTTC	CASSAGLVPNEQFF
few	TRBV5-1	16	TRBJ2-3	TRBD1	TGCGCCAGCAGCGGTGGTTGGACGGACAGGTCAGATACGCAGTATTTT	CASSGGWTDRSDTQYF
NA	TRBV10-2	15	TRBJ2-2	TRBD2	TGCGCCACGACCGAAAGGACTAGCTTCGCCGGGGAGCTGTTTTTT	CATTERTSFAGELFF
NA	TRBV5-1	11	TRBJ1-2	NA	TGCGCCAGCAGCGGAGGGAATGGCTACACCTTC	CASSGGNGYTF
NA	TRBV11-2	16	TRBJ2-7	TRBD2	TGTGCCAGCATCCCAGATGGGACTATCCGCTCCTACGAGCAGTACTTC	CASIPDGTIRSYEQYF
NA	TRBV3-1/TRBV3-2	14	TRBJ2-2	TRBD1	TGTGCCAGCAGCCCTCCAGGGGGTTCCGGGGAGCTGTTTTTT	CASSPPGGSGELFF
NA	TRBV13	15	TRBJ2-5	TRBD2	TGTGCCAGCAGCCCCCTGAGGGAGGGCCTGAAGACCCAGTACTTC	CASSPLREGLKTQYF
NA	TRBV18	14	TRBJ2-7	NA	TGTGCCAGCTCACCCGACAGGCTATCCTACGAGCAGTACTTC	CASSPDRLSYEQYF
NA	TRBV13	15	TRBJ1-3	NA	TGTGCCAGCAGCCCAGCGCGGAAACCTGGAAACACCATATATTTT	CASSPARKPGNTIYF
NA	TRBV29-1	12	TRBJ1-1	TRBD1	TGCAGCGTCAGAGGGACAGAGCTTGAAGCTTTCTTT	CSVRGTELEAFF
few	TRBV11-2	15	TRBJ2-3	NA	TGTGCCAGCAGCTTGTTAGCGGACGGGTTGGGTACGCAGTATTTT	CASSLLADGLGTQYF
NA	TRBV11-2	16	TRBJ2-7	NA	TGTGCCAGCAGCTTCAGGGCTAGGAGGGAGTATATTGAGCAGTACTTC	CASSFRARREYIEQYF
NA	TRBV5-5	15	TRBJ1-2	TRBD1	TGTGCCAGCAGCCTCCAACAGGGGGATGACTATGGCTACACCTTC	CASSLQQGDDYGYTF
NA	TRBV3-1/TRBV3-2	16	TRBJ2-1	TRBD2	TGTGCCAGCAGGGACAAGGTGGCTAGCGGGAGTAATGAGCAGTTCTTC	CASRDKVASGSNEQFF
NA	TRBV21-1	12	TRBJ1-2	NA	TGTGCCAGCCCTGGGACAGGTTATGGCTACACCTTC	CASPGTGYGYTF
few	TRBV28	14	TRBJ1-2	TRBD1	TGTGCCAGCAGTCCTCCGGACAGGGACGAAGGCTACACCTTC	CASSPPDRDEGYTF
once	TRBV10-3	19	TRBJ1-1	TRBD1	TGTGCCATCAGTGATCTTCCCGGGACAGGTACCTATATGAACACTGAAGCTTTCTTT	CAISDLPGTGTYMNTEAFF
NA	TRBV15	18	TRBJ1-2	TRBD1	TGTGCCACCAGCAGAGTCCCAAAGACAGGGGGCGGGTATTATGGCTACACCTTC	CATSRVPKTGGGYYGYTF
NA	TRBV11-2	15	TRBJ1-3	NA	TGTGCCAGCAGCCCTCGGACGGGATCTGGAAACACCATATATTTT	CASSPRTGSGNTIYF
NA	TRBV29-1	15	TRBJ1-3	TRBD1	TGCAGCGTTAGGACAGGAGTTGACTCTGGAAACACCATATATTTT	CSVRTGVDSGNTIYF
NA	TRBV5-1	14	TRBJ1-1	TRBD1	TGCGCCAGCAGCCCAGGACAGGGGGAAACTGAAGCTTTCTTT	CASSPGQGETEAFF
few	TRBV2	13	TRBJ1-2	NA	TGTGCCAGCACCCTGGACAGAACCTATGGCTACACCTTC	CASTLDRTYGYTF
NA	TRBV29-1	16	TRBJ2-2	NA	TGCAGCGTTGAAGTCAGCAGGGGTTCGGGCACCGGGGAGCTGTTTTTT	CSVEVSRGSGTGELFF
NA	TRBV9	13	TRBJ2-1	TRBD1	TGTGCCAGCAGCCGGGACAGGGCCAATGAGCAGTTCTTC	CASSRDRANEQFF
NA	TRBV24-1	16	TRBJ2-7	NA	TGTGCCACCAGTGATTGCCCGATGACACCTTCCTACGAGCAGTACTTC	CATSDCPMTPSYEQYF
NA	TRBV29-1	10	TRBJ1-1	NA	TGCAGCGCTAAGAACACTGAAGCTTTCTTT	CSAKNTEAFF
NA	TRBV6-5	15	TRBJ1-3	NA	TGTGCCAGCATGGGCCAGCCTTACTCTGGAAACACCATATATTTT	CASMGQPYSGNTIYF
NA	TRBV28	16	TRBJ1-5	NA	TGTGCCAGCAGTTTATCCGGGGGAGAGGGGAATCAGCCCCAGCATTTT	CASSLSGGEGNQPQHF
NA	TRBV28	17	TRBJ1-2	TRBD1	TGTGCCAGCATTTCCTTGGGACAGGGGAATTCGCAATATGGCTACACCTTC	CASISLGQGNSQYGYTF
NA	TRBV29-1	13	TRBJ2-7	TRBD2	TGCAGCGTGGATCCGGGACTAGCGGGCGAGCAGTACTTC	CSVDPGLAGEQYF
NA	TRBV3-1/TRBV3-2	15	TRBJ2-3	TRBD2	TGTGCCAGCAGCCAGGCGGGAGGGCCGTCAGATACGCAGTATTTT	CASSQAGGPSDTQYF
NA	TRBV20-1	11	TRBJ1-1	NA	TGCAGTGCAGTGCGGAACACTGAAGCTTTCTTT	CSAVRNTEAFF
NA	TRBV21-1	12	TRBJ2-7	NA	TGTGCCAGCAGCTCCCACGGACAGGAGAAGTACTTC	CASSSHGQEKYF
NA	TRBV11-2	12	TRBJ2-7	NA	TGTGCCAGCAGCTTAGATCGCTACGAGCAGTACTTC	CASSLDRYEQYF
NA	TRBV7-6	13	TRBJ1-1	NA	TGTGCCAGCAGCTTGACAGAGAACACTGAAGCTTTCTTT	CASSLTENTEAFF
NA	TRBV7-9	15	TRBJ2-5	TRBD1	TGTGCCAGCAGCCCGGGGACAGGGCGGCGAGAGACCCAGTACTTC	CASSPGTGRRETQYF
NA	TRBV11-2	15	TRBJ1-2	NA	TGTGCCAGCAGCCCCCGATTGGACAGCCATTATGGCTACACCTTC	CASSPRLDSHYGYTF
NA	TRBV6-5	14	TRBJ1-2	TRBD1	TGTGCCAGCAGCCGGGGACAGGGGAAGTTGGGCTACACCTTC	CASSRGQGKLGYTF
NA	TRBV7-7	15	TRBJ1-4	TRBD1	TGTGCCAGCAGCAGGGACAGCTCAACTAATGAAAAACTGTTTTTT	CASSRDSSTNEKLFF
NA	TRBV3-1/TRBV3-2	18	TRBJ2-7	NA	TGTGCCAGCAGCCAAGGTTGGTTGCGGGACAGAAGCTCCTACGAGCAGTACTTC	CASSQGWLRDRSSYEQYF